The rows below give T cell receptor beta chains drawn from one sample of a study of response to subunit inactivated influenza vaccine. TCRdb passed the RT-PCR reads through MiXCR, listing each CDR3 protein once. This sample carries about 520,000 distinct CDR3 sequences, roughly 27% of them seen once, and the ten largest clones take 1.9%. The source was CD4+ T cells sorted from PBMCs, collected around 5 days after vaccination. These receptors originate from a man over 45 who received an inactivated influenza vaccine. CDR3s include the opening cysteine and the closing phenylalanine or tryptophan. D genes are given only for firm matches. Only some rows state a clone size, as once, few, many or a class for expanded clones.

V: TRBV6-2/TRBV6-3
J: TRBJ2-1
size: .
D: .
DNA: TGTGCCAGCAACCCCTCCGGGACTCCCTACAATGAGCAGTTCTTC
CDR3: CASNPSGTPYNEQFF

V: TRBV6-2/TRBV6-3
J: TRBJ2-7
size: few
D: TRBD1
DNA: TGTGCCAGCAGCACAATGACAGGGGGCAGCTACGAGCAGTACTTC
CDR3: CASSTMTGGSYEQYF

V: TRBV9
J: TRBJ1-1
size: .
D: .
DNA: TGTGCCAGCAGCGTAGACAGTGGCACTGAAGCTTTCTTT
CDR3: CASSVDSGTEAFF

V: TRBV5-1
J: TRBJ1-4
size: many
D: .
DNA: TGCGCCAGCAGCTTGGATCAGGGAGAAAAACTGTTTTTT
CDR3: CASSLDQGEKLFF

V: TRBV12-3/TRBV12-4
J: TRBJ1-6
size: many
D: .
DNA: TGTGCCAGCAGTCTACAGAGGAATTCACCCCTCCACTTT
CDR3: CASSLQRNSPLHF

V: TRBV5-1
J: TRBJ2-1
size: .
D: .
DNA: TGCGCCAGCAGCGACACCAAAGATGAGCAGTTCTTC
CDR3: CASSDTKDEQFF

V: TRBV5-5
J: TRBJ2-7
size: few
D: .
DNA: TGTGCCACCTCCGCATATAGCGGTGTCTACGAGCAGTACTTC
CDR3: CATSAYSGVYEQYF

V: TRBV6-1
J: TRBJ1-2
size: many
D: .
DNA: TGTGCCAGCAGTGAACCAAGCAGTCCGCCCTATGGCTACACCTTC
CDR3: CASSEPSSPPYGYTF

V: TRBV6-2/TRBV6-3
J: TRBJ2-7
size: few
D: TRBD2
DNA: TGTGCCAGCATGATGGGACTAGCAGCCGAGCAGTACTTC
CDR3: CASMMGLAAEQYF

V: TRBV5-1
J: TRBJ1-2
size: few
D: .
DNA: TGCGCCAGCAGCCCCGGTGCCTCACGCGACTATGGCTACACCTTC
CDR3: CASSPGASRDYGYTF

V: TRBV4-1
J: TRBJ2-3
size: .
D: .
DNA: TGCGCCAGCAGCCAAGTATCGCAGACAGATACGCAGTATTTT
CDR3: CASSQVSQTDTQYF

V: TRBV11-1
J: TRBJ2-3
size: .
D: .
DNA: TGTGCCAGCAGCAAAGAATGGGTCCGGGACGGGTTCTTTCCGGATACGCAGTATTTT
CDR3: CASSKEWVRDGFFPDTQYF

V: TRBV11-3
J: TRBJ2-1
size: once
D: .
DNA: TGTGCCAGCAGCCGACGGTACCAGGACAATGAGCAGTTCTTC
CDR3: CASSRRYQDNEQFF

V: TRBV24-1
J: TRBJ2-1
size: few
D: .
DNA: TGTGCCACCAGTGGAAGAGGTCATGAGCAGTTCTTC
CDR3: CATSGRGHEQFF

V: TRBV3-1
J: TRBJ2-1
size: .
D: TRBD1
DNA: TGTGCCAGCAGCCAAGGGACAGGGGGCTTAAATGAGCAGTTCTTC
CDR3: CASSQGTGGLNEQFF

V: TRBV6-2/TRBV6-3
J: TRBJ2-7
size: .
D: .
DNA: TGTGCCAGCAGGACCCCAGGGGGGATCTCCTACGAGCAGTACTTC
CDR3: CASRTPGGISYEQYF

V: TRBV15
J: TRBJ1-4
size: .
D: .
DNA: TGTGCCACCAGCCGAGGTCGCGTAAATGAAAAACTGTTTTTT
CDR3: CATSRGRVNEKLFF